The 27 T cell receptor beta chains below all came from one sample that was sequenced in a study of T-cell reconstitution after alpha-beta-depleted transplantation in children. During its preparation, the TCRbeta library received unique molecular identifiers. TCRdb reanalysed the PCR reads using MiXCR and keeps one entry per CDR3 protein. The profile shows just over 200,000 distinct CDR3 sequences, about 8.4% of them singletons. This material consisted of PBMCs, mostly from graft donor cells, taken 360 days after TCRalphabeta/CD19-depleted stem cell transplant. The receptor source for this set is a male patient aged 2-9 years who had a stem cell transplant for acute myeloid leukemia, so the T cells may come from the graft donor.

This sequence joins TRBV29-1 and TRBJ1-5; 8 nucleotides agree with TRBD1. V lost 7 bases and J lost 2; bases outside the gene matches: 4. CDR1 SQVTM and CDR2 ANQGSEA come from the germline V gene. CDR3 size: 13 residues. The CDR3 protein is CSAKDRGNQPQHF. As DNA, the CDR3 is TGCAGCGCTAAGGACAGGGGCAATCAGCCCCAGCATTTT.

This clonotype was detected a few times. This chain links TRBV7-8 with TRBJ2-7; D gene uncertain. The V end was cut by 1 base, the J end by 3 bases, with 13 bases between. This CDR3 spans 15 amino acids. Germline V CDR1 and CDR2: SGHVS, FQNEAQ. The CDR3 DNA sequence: TGTGCCAGCAGCTTAGATCCCCCGGGTGACTACGAGCAGTACTTC. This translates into CASSLDPPGDYEQYF.

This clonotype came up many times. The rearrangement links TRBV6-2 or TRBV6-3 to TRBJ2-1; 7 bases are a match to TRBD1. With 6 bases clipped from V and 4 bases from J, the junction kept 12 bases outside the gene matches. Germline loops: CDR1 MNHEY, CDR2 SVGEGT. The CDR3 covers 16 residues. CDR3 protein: CASRAEQGYLYNEQFF. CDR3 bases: TGTGCCAGCAGAGCCGAACAGGGGTACTTATACAATGAGCAGTTCTTC.

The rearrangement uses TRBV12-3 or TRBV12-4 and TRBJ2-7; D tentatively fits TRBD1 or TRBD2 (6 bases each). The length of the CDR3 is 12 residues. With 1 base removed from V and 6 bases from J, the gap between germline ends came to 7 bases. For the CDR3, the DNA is TGTGCCAGCAGTTTAGGGGGGGCCGAGCAGTACGTC. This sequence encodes CASSLGGAEQYV.

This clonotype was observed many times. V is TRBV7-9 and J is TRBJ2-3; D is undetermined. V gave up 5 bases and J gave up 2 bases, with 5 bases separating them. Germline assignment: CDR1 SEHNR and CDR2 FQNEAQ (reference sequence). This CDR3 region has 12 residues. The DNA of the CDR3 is TGTGCCAGCAGCAGGACCACAGATACGCAGTATTTT. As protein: CASSRTTDTQYF. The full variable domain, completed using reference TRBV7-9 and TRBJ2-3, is DTGVSQNPRHKITKRGQNVTFRCDPISEHNRLYWYRQTLGQGPEFLTYFQNEAQLEKSRLLSDRFSAERPKGSFSTLEIQRTEQGDSAMYLCASSRTTDTQYFGPGTRLTVL.

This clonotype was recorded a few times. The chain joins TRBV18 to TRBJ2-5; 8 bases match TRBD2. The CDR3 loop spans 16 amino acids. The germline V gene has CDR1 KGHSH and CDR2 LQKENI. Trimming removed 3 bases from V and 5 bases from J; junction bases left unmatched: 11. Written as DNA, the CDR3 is TGTGCCAGCTCACCTCAGGGACTAGGTAGCGGCGAGACCCAGTACTTC. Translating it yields CASSPQGLGSGETQYF.

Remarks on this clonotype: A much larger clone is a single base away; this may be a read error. The CDR3 reads CGSSLGPVHRNQPQHF. The CDR3 DNA is TGTGGCAGCAGCTTGGGACCAGTGCATAGGAATCAGCCCCAGCATTTT. The chain has TRBV5-6 and TRBJ1-5; D is perhaps TRBD1 (5 bases). Looked up from germline, CDR1 is SGHDT and CDR2 is YYEEEE. The CDR3 covers 16 residues.

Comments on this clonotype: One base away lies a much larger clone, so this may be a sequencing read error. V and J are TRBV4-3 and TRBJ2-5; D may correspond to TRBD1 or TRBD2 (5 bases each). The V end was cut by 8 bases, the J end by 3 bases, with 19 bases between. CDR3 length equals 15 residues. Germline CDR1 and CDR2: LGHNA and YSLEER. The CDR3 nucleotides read TGCGCCAGCTCGCTAACCGGGACGGCGGAAGAGACCCAGTACTTC. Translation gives CASSLTGTAEETQYF.

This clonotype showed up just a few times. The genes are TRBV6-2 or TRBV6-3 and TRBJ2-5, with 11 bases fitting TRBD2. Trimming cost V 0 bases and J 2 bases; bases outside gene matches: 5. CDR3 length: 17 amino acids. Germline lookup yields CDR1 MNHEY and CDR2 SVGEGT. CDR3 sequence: CASSYSILAGGQETQYF. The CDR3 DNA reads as TGTGCCAGCAGTTACTCGATCCTAGCGGGAGGTCAAGAGACCCAGTACTTC.

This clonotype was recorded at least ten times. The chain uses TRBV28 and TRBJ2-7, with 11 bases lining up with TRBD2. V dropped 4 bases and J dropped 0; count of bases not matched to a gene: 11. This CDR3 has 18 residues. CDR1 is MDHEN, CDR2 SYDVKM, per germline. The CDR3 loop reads CASSSHSPTSGGSYEQYV. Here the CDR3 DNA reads TGTGCCAGCAGTTCACACTCTCCAACTAGCGGGGGCTCCTACGAGCAGTACGTC.

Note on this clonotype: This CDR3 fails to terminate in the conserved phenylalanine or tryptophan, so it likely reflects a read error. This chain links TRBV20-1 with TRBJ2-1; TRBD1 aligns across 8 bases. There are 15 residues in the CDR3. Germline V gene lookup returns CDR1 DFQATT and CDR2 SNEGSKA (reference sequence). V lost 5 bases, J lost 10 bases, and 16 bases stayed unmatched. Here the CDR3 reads CSAGRTGTGSGEQFL. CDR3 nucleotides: TGCAGTGCTGGACGAACCGGGACAGGATCTGGCGAGCAGTTCTTG.

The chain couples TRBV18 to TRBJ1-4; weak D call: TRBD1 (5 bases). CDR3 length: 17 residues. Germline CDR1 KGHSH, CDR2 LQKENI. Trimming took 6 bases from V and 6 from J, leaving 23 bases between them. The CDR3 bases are TGTGCCAGCTCTCCCGGGGCACCAGGGACGCCTGATGAAAAACTGTTTTTT. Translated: CASSPGAPGTPDEKLFF.

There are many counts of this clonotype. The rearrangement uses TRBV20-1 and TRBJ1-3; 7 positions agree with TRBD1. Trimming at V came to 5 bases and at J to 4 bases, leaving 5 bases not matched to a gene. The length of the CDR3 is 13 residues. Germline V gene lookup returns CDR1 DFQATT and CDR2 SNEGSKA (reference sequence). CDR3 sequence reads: CSASGQAGNTIYF. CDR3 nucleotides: TGCAGTGCTTCCGGACAGGCCGGAAACACCATATATTTT.

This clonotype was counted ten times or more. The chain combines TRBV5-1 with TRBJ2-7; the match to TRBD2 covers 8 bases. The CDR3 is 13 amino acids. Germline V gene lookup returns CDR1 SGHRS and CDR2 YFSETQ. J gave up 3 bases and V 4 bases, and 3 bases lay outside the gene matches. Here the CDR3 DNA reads TGCGCCAGCAGCCCCACTAGCGGCTACGAGCAGTACTTC. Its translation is CASSPTSGYEQYF.

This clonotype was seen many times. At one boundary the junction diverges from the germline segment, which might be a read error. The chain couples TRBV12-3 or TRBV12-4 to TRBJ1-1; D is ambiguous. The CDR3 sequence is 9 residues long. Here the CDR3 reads CASSLDSSF. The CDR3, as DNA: TGTGCCAGCAGTTTAGACTCAAGCTTT.

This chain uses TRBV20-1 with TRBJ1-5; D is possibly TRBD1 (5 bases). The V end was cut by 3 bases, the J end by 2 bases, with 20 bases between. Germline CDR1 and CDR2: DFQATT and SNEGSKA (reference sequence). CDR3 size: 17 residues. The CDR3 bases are TGCAGTGCTAGTGTGGGGAGGGGCTCGGTTGGCAATCAGCCCCAGCATTTT. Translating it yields CSASVGRGSVGNQPQHF.

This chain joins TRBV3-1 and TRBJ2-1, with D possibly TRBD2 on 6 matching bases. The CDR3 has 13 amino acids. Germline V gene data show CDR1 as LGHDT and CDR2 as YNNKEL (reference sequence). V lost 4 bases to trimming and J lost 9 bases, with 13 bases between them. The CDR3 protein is CASSPGGRGEQFF. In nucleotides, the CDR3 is TGTGCCAGCAGCCCCGGGGGAAGGGGTGAGCAGTTCTTC.

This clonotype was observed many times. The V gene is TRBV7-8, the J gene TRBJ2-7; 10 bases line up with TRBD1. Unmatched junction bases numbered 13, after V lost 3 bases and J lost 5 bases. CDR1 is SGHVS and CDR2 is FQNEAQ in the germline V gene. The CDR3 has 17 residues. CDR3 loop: CASSFPLDRGTKDEQYF. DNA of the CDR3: TGTGCCAGCAGCTTCCCCCTGGACAGGGGGACCAAGGACGAGCAGTACTTC.

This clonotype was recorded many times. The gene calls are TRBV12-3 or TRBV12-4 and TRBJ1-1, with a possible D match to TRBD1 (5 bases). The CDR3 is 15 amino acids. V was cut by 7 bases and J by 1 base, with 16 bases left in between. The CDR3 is CASTRGLTPNTEAFF. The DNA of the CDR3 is TGTGCCAGCACCCGGGGACTGACGCCGAACACTGAAGCTTTCTTT.

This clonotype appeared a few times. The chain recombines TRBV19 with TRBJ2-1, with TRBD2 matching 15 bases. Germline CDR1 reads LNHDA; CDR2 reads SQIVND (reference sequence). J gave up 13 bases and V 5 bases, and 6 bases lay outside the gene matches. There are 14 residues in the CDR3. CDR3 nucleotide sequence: TGTGCCAGTAGTCCCCGGACTAGCGGGAGGGAACAGTTCTTC. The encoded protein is CASSPRTSGREQFF.

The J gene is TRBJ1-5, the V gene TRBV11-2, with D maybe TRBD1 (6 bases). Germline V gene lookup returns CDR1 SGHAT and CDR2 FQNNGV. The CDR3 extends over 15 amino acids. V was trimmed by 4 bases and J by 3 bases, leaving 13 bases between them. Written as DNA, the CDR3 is TGTGCCAGCAGCTCGTGGGCAGGGGACAATCAGCCCCAGCATTTT. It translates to CASSSWAGDNQPQHF.

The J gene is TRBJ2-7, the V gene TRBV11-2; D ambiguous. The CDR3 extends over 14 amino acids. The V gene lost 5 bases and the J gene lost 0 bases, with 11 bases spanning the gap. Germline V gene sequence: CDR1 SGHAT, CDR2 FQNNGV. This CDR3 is CASSPVTSSYEQYV. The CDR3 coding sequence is TGTGCCAGCAGCCCCGTGACCAGCTCCTACGAGCAGTACGTC.

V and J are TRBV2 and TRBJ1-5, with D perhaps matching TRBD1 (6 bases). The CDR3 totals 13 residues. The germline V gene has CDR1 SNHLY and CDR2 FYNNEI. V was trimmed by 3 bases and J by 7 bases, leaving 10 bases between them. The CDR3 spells CASSDYRDQPQHF. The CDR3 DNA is TGTGCCAGCAGTGACTACAGGGACCAGCCCCAGCATTTT.

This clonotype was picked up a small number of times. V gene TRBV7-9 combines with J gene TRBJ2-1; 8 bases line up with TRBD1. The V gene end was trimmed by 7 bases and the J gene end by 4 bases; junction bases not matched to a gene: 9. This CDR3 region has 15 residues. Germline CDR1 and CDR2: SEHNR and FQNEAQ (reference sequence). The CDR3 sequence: CASTPGQGTYNEQFF. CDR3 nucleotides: TGTGCCAGCACCCCCGGACAGGGTACATACAATGAGCAGTTCTTC.

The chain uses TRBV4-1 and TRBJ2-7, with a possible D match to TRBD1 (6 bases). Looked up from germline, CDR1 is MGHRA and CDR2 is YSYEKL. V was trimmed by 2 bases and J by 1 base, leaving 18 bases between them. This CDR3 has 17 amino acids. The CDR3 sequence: CASSQYATGRYSYEQYF. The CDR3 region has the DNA TGCGCCAGCAGCCAATACGCCACAGGGAGATATTCCTACGAGCAGTACTTC.

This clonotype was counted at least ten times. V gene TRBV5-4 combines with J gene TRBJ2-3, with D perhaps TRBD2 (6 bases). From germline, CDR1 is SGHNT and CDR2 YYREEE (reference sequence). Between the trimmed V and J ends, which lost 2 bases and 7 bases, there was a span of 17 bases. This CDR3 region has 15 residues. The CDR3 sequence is CASSLQGGGTNTQYF. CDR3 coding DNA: TGTGCCAGCAGCTTACAAGGCGGAGGGACGAATACGCAGTATTTT.

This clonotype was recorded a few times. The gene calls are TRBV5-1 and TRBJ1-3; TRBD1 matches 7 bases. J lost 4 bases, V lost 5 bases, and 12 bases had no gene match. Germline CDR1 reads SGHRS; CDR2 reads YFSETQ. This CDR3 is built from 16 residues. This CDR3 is CASSRGPGTAGNTIYF. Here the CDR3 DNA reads TGCGCCAGCAGTCGCGGACCCGGGACAGCAGGAAACACCATATATTTT.